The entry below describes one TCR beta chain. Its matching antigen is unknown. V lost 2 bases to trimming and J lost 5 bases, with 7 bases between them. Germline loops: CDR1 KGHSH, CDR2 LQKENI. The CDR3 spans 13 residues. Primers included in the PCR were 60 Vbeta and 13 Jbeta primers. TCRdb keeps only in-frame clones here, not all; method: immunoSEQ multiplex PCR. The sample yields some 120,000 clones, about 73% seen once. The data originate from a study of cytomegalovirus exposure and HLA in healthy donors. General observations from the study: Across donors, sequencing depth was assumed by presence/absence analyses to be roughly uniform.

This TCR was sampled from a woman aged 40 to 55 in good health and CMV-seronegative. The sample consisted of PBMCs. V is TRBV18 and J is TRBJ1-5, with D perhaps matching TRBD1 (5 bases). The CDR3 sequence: CASSPSGDQPQHF. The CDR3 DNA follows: TGTGCCAGCTCACCATCGGGGGATCAGCCCCAGCATTTT.